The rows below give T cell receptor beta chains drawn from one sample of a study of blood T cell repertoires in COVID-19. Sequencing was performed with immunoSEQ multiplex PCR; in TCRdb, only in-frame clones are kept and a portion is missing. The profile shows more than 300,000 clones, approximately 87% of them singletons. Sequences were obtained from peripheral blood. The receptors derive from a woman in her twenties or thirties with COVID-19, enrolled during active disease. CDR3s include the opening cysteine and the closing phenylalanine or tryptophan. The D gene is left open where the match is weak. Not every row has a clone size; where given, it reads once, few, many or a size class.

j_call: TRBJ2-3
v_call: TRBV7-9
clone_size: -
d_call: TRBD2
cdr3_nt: TGTGCCAGCAGCTTAGACCAGCGGGAGGGCGCAGATACGCAGTATTTT
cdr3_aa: CASSLDQREGADTQYF

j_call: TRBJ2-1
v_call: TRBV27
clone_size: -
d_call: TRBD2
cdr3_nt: TGTGCCAGCAGTCTTAGCGGGAGGGCCGGTGATGAGCAGTTCTTC
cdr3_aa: CASSLSGRAGDEQFF

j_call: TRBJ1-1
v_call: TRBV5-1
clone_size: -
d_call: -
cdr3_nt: TGCGCCAGCAGCTTGTGGCAGGGGAACACTGAAGCTTTCTTT
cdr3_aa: CASSLWQGNTEAFF

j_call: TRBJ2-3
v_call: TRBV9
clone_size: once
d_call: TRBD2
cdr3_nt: TGTGCCAGCAGCCCGACTAGCGGGCGGAGCACAGATACGCAGTATTTT
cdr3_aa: CASSPTSGRSTDTQYF

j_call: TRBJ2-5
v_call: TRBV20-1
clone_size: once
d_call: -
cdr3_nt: TGCAGTGCTAGTTTCCCCAGGGGCCAAGAGACCCAGTACTTC
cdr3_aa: CSASFPRGQETQYF

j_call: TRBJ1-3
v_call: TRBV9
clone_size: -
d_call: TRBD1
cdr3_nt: TGTGCCAGCAGCCTCGGGACAGGGCCCTCTGGAAACACCATATATTTT
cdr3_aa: CASSLGTGPSGNTIYF

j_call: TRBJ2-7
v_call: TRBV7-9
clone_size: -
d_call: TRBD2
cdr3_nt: TGTGCCAGCAGCTTAGCGTCCGGACTAGCGGGGCCAGAGCAGTACTTC
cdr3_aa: CASSLASGLAGPEQYF

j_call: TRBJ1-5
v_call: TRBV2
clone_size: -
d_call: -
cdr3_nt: TGTGCCAGCAGTGGCGGACAGCGCAATCAGCCCCAGCATTTT
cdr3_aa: CASSGGQRNQPQHF

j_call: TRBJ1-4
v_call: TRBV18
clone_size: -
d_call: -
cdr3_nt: TGTGCCAGCTCACCAACAGCAACTAATGAAAAACTGTTTTTT
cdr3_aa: CASSPTATNEKLFF

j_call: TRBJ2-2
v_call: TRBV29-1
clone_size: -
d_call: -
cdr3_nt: TGCAGCGTTGAGTGGACTTTCGCGAACACCGGGGAGCTGTTTTTT
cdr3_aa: CSVEWTFANTGELFF

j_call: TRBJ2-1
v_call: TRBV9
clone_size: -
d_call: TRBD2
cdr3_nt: TGTGCCAGCAGCGTTCGGCGGGAGGGAAGCTCCTACAATGAGCAGTTCTTC
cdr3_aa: CASSVRREGSSYNEQFF

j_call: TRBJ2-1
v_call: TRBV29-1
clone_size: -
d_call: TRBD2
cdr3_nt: TGCAGCGTTGAACGGGCTAGCGGGGACAATGAGCAGTTCTTC
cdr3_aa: CSVERASGDNEQFF

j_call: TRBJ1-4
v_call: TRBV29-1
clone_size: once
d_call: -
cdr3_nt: TGCAGCGTTGACTTGGGGCGAGGCGAAAAACTGTTTTTT
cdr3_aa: CSVDLGRGEKLFF

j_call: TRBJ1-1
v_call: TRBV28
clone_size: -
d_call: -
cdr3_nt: TGTGCCAGCAGTCCATACAGGGTGATGAGCACTGAAGCTTTCTTT
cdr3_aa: CASSPYRVMSTEAFF

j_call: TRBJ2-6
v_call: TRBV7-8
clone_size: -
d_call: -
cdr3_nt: TGTGCCAGCAGCCCAAAGGGACTGGACCTCTCTGGGGCCAACGTCCTGACTTTC
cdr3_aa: CASSPKGLDLSGANVLTF

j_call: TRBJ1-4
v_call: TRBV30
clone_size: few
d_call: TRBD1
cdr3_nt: TGTGCCTGGAAACCTACAGGGGGCCAGAATGAAAAACTGTTTTTT
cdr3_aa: CAWKPTGGQNEKLFF

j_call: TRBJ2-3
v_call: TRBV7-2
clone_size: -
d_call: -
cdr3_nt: TGTGCCAGCAGCCGCCTGGGGAGGAGCACAGATACGCAGTATTTT
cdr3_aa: CASSRLGRSTDTQYF

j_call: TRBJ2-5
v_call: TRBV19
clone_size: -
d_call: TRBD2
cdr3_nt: TGTGCCAGTAGTATAGGACGACTAGCGGGAAGCGTGAAGCACAGATATCAAGAGACCCAGTACTTC
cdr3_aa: CASSIGRLAGSVKHRYQETQYF

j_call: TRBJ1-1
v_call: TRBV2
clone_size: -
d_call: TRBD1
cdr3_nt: TGTGCCAGCAAGTACGGACAGGTCACTGAAGCTTTCTTT
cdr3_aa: CASKYGQVTEAFF

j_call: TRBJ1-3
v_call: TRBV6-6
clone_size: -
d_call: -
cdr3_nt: TGTGCCAGCAGTTACGCGCCTTTTAGAAACACCATATATTTT
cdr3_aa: CASSYAPFRNTIYF

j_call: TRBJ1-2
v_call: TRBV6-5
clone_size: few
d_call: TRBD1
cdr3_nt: TGTGCCAGCAGCCGAACAGGGGCTGGCTACACCTTC
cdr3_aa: CASSRTGAGYTF

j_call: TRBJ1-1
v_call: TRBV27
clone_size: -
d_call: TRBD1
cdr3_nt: TGTGCCAGCAGTTACAGCACAGGGGGCTTTGAAGCTTTCTTT
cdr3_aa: CASSYSTGGFEAFF

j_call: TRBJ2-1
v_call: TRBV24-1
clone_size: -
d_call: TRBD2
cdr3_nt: TGTGCCACCAGTGATCCGCGGGAGGGCCTTAATGAGCAGTTCTTC
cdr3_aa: CATSDPREGLNEQFF

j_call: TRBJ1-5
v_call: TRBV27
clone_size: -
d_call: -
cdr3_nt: TGTGCCAGCAGTTTCTCCGCCGGTAATCAGCCCCAGCATTTT
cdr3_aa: CASSFSAGNQPQHF

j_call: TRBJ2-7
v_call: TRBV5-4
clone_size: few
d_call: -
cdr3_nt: TGTGCCAGCAGCTTGGCGAGACAGGTTGACGAGCAGTACTTC
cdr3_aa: CASSLARQVDEQYF

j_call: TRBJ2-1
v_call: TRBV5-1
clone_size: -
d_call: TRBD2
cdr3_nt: TGCGCCAGCAGCTCAATAGCGGGAGGAGGAAATGAGCAGTTCTTC
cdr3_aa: CASSSIAGGGNEQFF

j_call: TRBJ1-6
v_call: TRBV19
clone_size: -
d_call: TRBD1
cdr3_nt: TGTGCCAGTACCCCTCGACAGGGGTATAATTCACCCCTCCACTTT
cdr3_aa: CASTPRQGYNSPLHF

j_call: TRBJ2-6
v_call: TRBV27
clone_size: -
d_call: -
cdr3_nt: TGTGCCAGCAGTCTCCGTCAGGTTGGTGACGGGGCCAACGTCCTGACTTTC
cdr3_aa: CASSLRQVGDGANVLTF

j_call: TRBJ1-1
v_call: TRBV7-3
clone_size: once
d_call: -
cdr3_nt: TGTGCCAGCAGCTTAAGGGGGCAGGGTTACACTGAAGCTTTCTTT
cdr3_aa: CASSLRGQGYTEAFF

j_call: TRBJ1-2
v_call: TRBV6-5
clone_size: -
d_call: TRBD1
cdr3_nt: TGTGCCAGCAGACCCTTGACAGGGGGCGTCTATGGCTACACCTTC
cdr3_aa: CASRPLTGGVYGYTF

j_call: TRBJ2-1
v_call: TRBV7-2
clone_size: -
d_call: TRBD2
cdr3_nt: TGTGCCAGCAGCCCTCAACCGGGACTAGCGGGAACGGAGCAGTTCTTC
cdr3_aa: CASSPQPGLAGTEQFF

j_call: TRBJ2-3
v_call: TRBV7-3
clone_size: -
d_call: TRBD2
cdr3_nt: TGTGCCAGCAGCTTCGGCGGGGGTTCCACAGATACGCAGTATTTT
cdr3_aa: CASSFGGGSTDTQYF

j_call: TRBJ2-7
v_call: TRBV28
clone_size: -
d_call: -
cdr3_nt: TGTGCCAGCAGTCCCCGGACTCACGAGCAGTACTTC
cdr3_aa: CASSPRTHEQYF

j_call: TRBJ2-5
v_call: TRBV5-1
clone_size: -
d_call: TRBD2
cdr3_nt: TGCGCCAGCAGCTTGCTGGGAGGGCAAGAGACCCAGTACTTC
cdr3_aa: CASSLLGGQETQYF

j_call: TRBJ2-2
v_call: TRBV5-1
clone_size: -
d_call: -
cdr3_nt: TGCGCCAGCAGCTTGCAGGCTAGCCGCACCGGGGAGCTGTTTTTT
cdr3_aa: CASSLQASRTGELFF

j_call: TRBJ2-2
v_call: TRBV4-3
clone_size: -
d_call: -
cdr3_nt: TGCGCCAGCAGCCAAGGGGCCCCCGGGGAGCTGTTTTTT
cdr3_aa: CASSQGAPGELFF

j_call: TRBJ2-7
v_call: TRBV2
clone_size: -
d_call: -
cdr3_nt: TGTGCCAGCAGTGCAAGGAGGGACTGGTACGAGCAGTACTTC
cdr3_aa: CASSARRDWYEQYF

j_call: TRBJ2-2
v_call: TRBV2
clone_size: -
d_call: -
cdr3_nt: TGTGCCAGCAGTGAGGGGGCGGGTCCCGGGGAGCTGTTTTTT
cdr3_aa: CASSEGAGPGELFF

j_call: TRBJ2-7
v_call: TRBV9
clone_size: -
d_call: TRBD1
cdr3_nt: TGTGCCAGCAGCGGGAAAACAGGGGTCGAGCAGTACTTC
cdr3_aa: CASSGKTGVEQYF

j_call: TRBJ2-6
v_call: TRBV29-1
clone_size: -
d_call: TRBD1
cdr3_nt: TGCAGCGCCTCGGGACAGGCTTCTGGGGCCAACGTCCTGACTTTC
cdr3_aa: CSASGQASGANVLTF

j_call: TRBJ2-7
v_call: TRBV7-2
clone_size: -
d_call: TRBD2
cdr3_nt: TGTGCCAGCAGCTTAAACGTGGGACTATTTAACGAGCAGTACTTC
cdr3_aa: CASSLNVGLFNEQYF

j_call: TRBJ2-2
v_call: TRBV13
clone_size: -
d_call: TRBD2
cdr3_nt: TGTGCCAGCAGCTCCACCAAGGGACTAGCGGGGAACACCGGGGAGCTGTTTTTT
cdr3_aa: CASSSTKGLAGNTGELFF

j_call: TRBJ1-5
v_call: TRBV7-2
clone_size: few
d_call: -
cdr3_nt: TGTGCCAGCAGCTTAGCGCCGGTAGGGAGGCCCCAGCATTTT
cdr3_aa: CASSLAPVGRPQHF

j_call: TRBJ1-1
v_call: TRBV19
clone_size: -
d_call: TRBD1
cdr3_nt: TGTGCCAGTAGTAACTTTGGGACAGGGTCTACTGAAGCTTTCTTT
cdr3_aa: CASSNFGTGSTEAFF

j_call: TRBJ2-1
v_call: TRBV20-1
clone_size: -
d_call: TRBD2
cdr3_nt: TGCAGTGCTAGTCTAGCGGGAGGGTACAATGAGCAGTTCTTC
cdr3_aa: CSASLAGGYNEQFF

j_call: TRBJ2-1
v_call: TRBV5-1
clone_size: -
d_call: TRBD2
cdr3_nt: TGCGCCAGCAGCCAGGGGACTAGCGGGTACGATGAGCAGTTCTTC
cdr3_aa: CASSQGTSGYDEQFF

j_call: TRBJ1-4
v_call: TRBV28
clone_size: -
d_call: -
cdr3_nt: TGTGCCAGCACCACAGGGAGTGAAAAACTGTTTTTT
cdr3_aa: CASTTGSEKLFF

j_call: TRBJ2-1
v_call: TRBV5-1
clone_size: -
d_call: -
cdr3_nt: TGCGCCAGCAGCCCACAGGTGGGCAATGAGCAGTTCTTC
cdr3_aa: CASSPQVGNEQFF

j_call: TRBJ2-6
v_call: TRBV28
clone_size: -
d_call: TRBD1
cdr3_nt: TGTGCCAGCCACCCGAGACGAGGGGGCCCAGGGGCCAACGTCCTGACTTTC
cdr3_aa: CASHPRRGGPGANVLTF

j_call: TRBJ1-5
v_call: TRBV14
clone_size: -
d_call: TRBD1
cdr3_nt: TGTGCCAGCAGCCAAGAACTAGGACAGGGAACTAAGTTGGGCAATCAGCCCCAGCATTTT
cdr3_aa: CASSQELGQGTKLGNQPQHF

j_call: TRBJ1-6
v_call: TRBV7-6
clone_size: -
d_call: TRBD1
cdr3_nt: TGTGCCAGCAGCCTCCGGACAGGGGTAGATTCACCCCTCCACTTT
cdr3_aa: CASSLRTGVDSPLHF